These 19 T cell receptor beta chains share one sample of origin, sequenced in a study of CXCR3-negative and CXCR3-positive naive CD8 T cells. Study-level findings and limits: Researchers report that CXCR3-positive naive cells carry more hydrophobic TRB CDR3s than CXCR3-negative naive cells.

The method, 5' RACE with UMI labels, was used to prepare the TRB cDNA libraries. TCRdb reworked the 5' RACE reads into one entry per CDR3 protein, no DNA. The sample has 100,000 or so distinct CDR3 sequences; the top ten hold just over 0.35%. Their specific antigens are unknown. Sequenced material: naive CXCR3+ CD8+ T cells from blood. Subset described: CD45RO-CCR7+CD27+CD95- naive CD8+ T cells expressing CXCR3 (TNR3+). Source of these receptors: a human donor in good health. Some clones in this sample may be carry-over from other donors' samples.

This chain connects TRBV5-4 to TRBJ2-7; TCRdb's D gene call, TRBD2, goes unchecked for lack of DNA. Looked up from germline, CDR1 is SGHNT and CDR2 is YYREEE (reference sequence). The CDR3 loop spans 13 amino acids. This chain's CDR3 is CASAEAGGYEQYF.

This chain connects TRBV7-2 to TRBJ2-4; the TCRdb D gene call, TRBD2, has no DNA to confirm it. This CDR3 is 17 amino acids long. Germline-derived CDR1 and CDR2 are SGHTA and FQGNSA. Here the CDR3 reads CASSLKRTSAHKNIQYF.

The V gene is TRBV6-5, the J gene TRBJ2-7; no DNA is available, so the TRBD1 call from TCRdb remains unchecked. This CDR3 comprises 14 residues. From germline, CDR1 is MNHEY and CDR2 SVGAGI. This CDR3 reads CASSYSAGGMEQYF.

J is TRBJ2-7 and V is TRBV5-1. The CDR3 length is 13 residues. Germline loops: CDR1 SGHRS, CDR2 YFSETQ. CDR3 sequence reads: CASSVGGFYEQYF.

The chain is built from TRBV20-1 and TRBJ1-1. The CDR3 spans 13 residues. Germline V gives CDR1 DFQATT, CDR2 SNEGSKA (reference sequence). CDR3 region: CSARASMNTEAFF.

The CDR3 protein is CSAPTGYQETQYF. The chain combines TRBV20-1 with TRBJ2-5. Germline loops: CDR1 DFQATT, CDR2 SNEGSKA (reference sequence). The CDR3 consists of 13 residues.

This rearrangement joins TRBV6-1 to TRBJ2-1. Germline CDR1 and CDR2: MNHNS and SASEGT. This CDR3 has 12 amino acids. The chain's CDR3 is CASSEFTGEQFF.

This sequence joins TRBV7-8 and TRBJ2-1. This CDR3 has 11 amino acids. Germline V gene sequence: CDR1 SGHVS, CDR2 FQNEAQ. The CDR3 loop is CASSRVNEQFF.

The rearrangement links TRBV21-1 to TRBJ2-7; TCRdb's D gene call, TRBD1, goes unchecked for lack of DNA. TRBV21-1 is termed a pseudogene. The CDR3 extends over 15 amino acids. CDR3 region: CASSKAGGDIYEQYF.

The chain recombines TRBV3-1 with TRBJ2-4; TCRdb proposes TRBD2, but this gene call is untestable without DNA. The CDR3 consists of 21 residues. The germline gives CDR1 LGHDT, CDR2 YNNKEL (reference sequence). This CDR3 is CASSQGPSGRRGVVTKNIQYF.

This chain links TRBV5-1 with TRBJ2-1; TCRdb indicates TRBD1, and absent DNA this call remains unverified. CDR1 and CDR2 (germline): SGHRS, YFSETQ. There are 21 residues in the CDR3. The CDR3 here is CASSRPRCGGSINPPYNEQFF.

The chain couples TRBV29-1 to TRBJ2-2; the TCRdb call, TRBD1, lacks DNA for checking. Germline lookup yields CDR1 SQVTM and CDR2 ANQGSEA. This CDR3 spans 12 amino acids. The CDR3 is CSVETGTGELFF.

The CDR3 loop is CASSFGQGYGEQFF. The chain carries TRBV2 and TRBJ2-1; TCRdb gives TRBD1 as the D gene, but with no DNA this cannot be confirmed. CDR3 length: 14 amino acids. Germline-derived CDR1 and CDR2 are SNHLY and FYNNEI.

This rearrangement joins TRBV7-8 to TRBJ2-3. Per the germline V gene, CDR1 is SGHVS and CDR2 is FQNEAQ. This CDR3 is 12 amino acids long. The chain's CDR3 is CASRANTDTQYF.

V gene TRBV6-6 combines with J gene TRBJ2-7; without DNA, the TCRdb call of TRBD2 cannot be checked. CDR1 is MNHNY, CDR2 SVGAGI, per germline (reference sequence). This CDR3 is 15 amino acids long. This chain's CDR3 is CASTQWTSGVSEQYF.

This rearrangement joins TRBV4-1 to TRBJ1-2. CDR1 and CDR2 from the germline V gene are MGHRA and YSYEKL. The CDR3 is 16 amino acids. CDR3 protein: CASSQVPETANYGYTF.

V and J are TRBV7-3 and TRBJ1-1. Germline V CDR1 and CDR2: SGHTA, FQGTGA. The CDR3 extends over 13 amino acids. CDR3 loop: CASSLGLGTEAFF.

The rearrangement joins TRBV4-1 to TRBJ2-7; the D call of TRBD1 rests on TCRdb alone, since no DNA is present to check it. From germline, CDR1 is MGHRA and CDR2 YSYEKL. CDR3 size: 15 residues. The CDR3: CASSQEGQGASEQYF.

This rearrangement joins TRBV3-1 to TRBJ2-3; TCRdb's D call, TRBD1, is unchecked because there is no DNA. Germline V gives CDR1 LGHDT, CDR2 YNNKEL (reference sequence). CDR3 size: 18 residues. The chain's CDR3 is CASSRNLLEGGPADTQYF.